A selection of T cell receptor beta chains follows, all from one sample in a study of T-cell reconstitution after alpha-beta-depleted transplantation in children. TCRdb re-analysed the PCR reads in MiXCR, keeping a single row per CDR3 protein. Among about 900,000 distinct CDR3 sequences listed, roughly 29% were seen once. The sequencing used PBMCs, mostly from graft donor cells, collected 360 days after TCRalphabeta/CD19-depleted stem cell transplant. The receptors shown here come from a boy under two years old who had a stem cell transplant for SCID, so the T cells may come from the graft donor. CDR3s include the opening cysteine and the closing phenylalanine or tryptophan. The D gene is left open where the match is weak. Where a row states a size, it is once, few, many or the class of an expanded clone; other rows omit it.

TGCGCCAGCAGCCAACAGGGGGGCAATTCACCCCTCCACTTT,CASSQQGGNSPLHF,TRBJ1-6,TRBV5-1,few,TRBD1
TGCGCCAGCAGCTGGGACGGACTGGACAATGAGCAGTTCTTC,CASSWDGLDNEQFF,TRBJ2-1,TRBV5-1,.,.
TGCAGTGCTAGAGATCGAGTCTCCCAGGGACGTAGGGAGACCCAGTACTTC,CSARDRVSQGRRETQYF,TRBJ2-5,TRBV20-1,.,.
TGTGCCAGCAAAGGGCCGGGGAAACCCGGGGAGCTGTTTTTT,CASKGPGKPGELFF,TRBJ2-2,TRBV12-3/TRBV12-4,few,.
TGCAGCGTTGCCCGGGGAGCGGGGTACGATACGCAGTATTTT,CSVARGAGYDTQYF,TRBJ2-3,TRBV29-1,.,TRBD2
TGTGCTAGCATAGGTTCTCGCGGGGGGCTCAATGAGCAGTTCTTC,CASIGSRGGLNEQFF,TRBJ2-1,TRBV12-3/TRBV12-4,.,TRBD2
TGTGCCAGCAGCGTGTGGACTAGCTCGTCTGATGAGCAGTTCTTC,CASSVWTSSSDEQFF,TRBJ2-1,TRBV9,few,TRBD2
TGTGCCAGCTCCCGCGGGACAGGGGCAGATACGCAGTATTTT,CASSRGTGADTQYF,TRBJ2-3,TRBV18,.,TRBD1
TGTGCCAGCAGTAGGGACTATGCCCCAGATACGCAGTATTTT,CASSRDYAPDTQYF,TRBJ2-3,TRBV27,few,TRBD2
TGTGCCAGCAGAAAGGACGCCTTGGGTACGCAGTATTTT,CASRKDALGTQYF,TRBJ2-3,TRBV7-2,few,.
TGTGCCAGCCCCCCGAGCTCGGGAATAGCCAAAAACATTCAGTACTTC,CASPPSSGIAKNIQYF,TRBJ2-4,TRBV6-1,.,.
TGCAGCGTCAATTACAATGAGCAGTTCTTC,CSVNYNEQFF,TRBJ2-1,TRBV29-1,.,.
TGTGCCAGCAGCCGCCGAAGGCTAGCGGGCCCCTACGAGCAGTACTTC,CASSRRRLAGPYEQYF,TRBJ2-7,TRBV3-1,.,TRBD2
TGTGCCAGCAGTTTTTCTTTTGGTGAGCAGTTCTTC,CASSFSFGEQFF,TRBJ2-1,TRBV28,few,.
TGTGCCAGCAGCGTGACTAGCGGGGGGTCCGATGAGCAGTTCTTC,CASSVTSGGSDEQFF,TRBJ2-1,TRBV9,few,TRBD2
TGTGCCAGCAGCTTAGCGAGGACCGATGAAGCTTTCTTT,CASSLARTDEAFF,TRBJ1-1,TRBV7-2,few,.
TGTGCCAGCAGTTACTACGGCGTCCAAGAGACCCAGTACTTC,CASSYYGVQETQYF,TRBJ2-5,TRBV12-3/TRBV12-4,few,.
TGTGCCAGCAGCCCGTACGGGACACCCTCCTACAATGAGCAGTTCTTC,CASSPYGTPSYNEQFF,TRBJ2-1,TRBV7-7,many,.
TGCGCCAGCAGCCAAGAGCGGGGGGGTACCAATGAGCAGTTCTTC,CASSQERGGTNEQFF,TRBJ2-1,TRBV4-3,once,TRBD2
TGTGCCATCAGGCCGGGACTTTACCAAGAGACCCAGTACTTC,CAIRPGLYQETQYF,TRBJ2-5,TRBV10-3,few,.
TGTGCCACCCAGGACCTCTACAATGAGCAGTTCTTC,CATQDLYNEQFF,TRBJ2-1,TRBV24-1,few,.
TGCAGTGCTAGGGCCGGGACTAGCGGGGTAAATGAGCAGTTCTTC,CSARAGTSGVNEQFF,TRBJ2-1,TRBV20-1,.,TRBD2
TGTGCCAGCAGCCCTTGGGACAGCGGAGGTGAACTGTTTTTT,CASSPWDSGGELFF,TRBJ1-4,TRBV3-1,.,TRBD1
TGTGCCAGCAGTCAAGGGACAGCCTCCTACAATGAGCAGTTCTTC,CASSQGTASYNEQFF,TRBJ2-1,TRBV6-2/TRBV6-3,many,TRBD1
TGCGCCAGCAGCCTAGAACAGGGGGACACTGAAGCTTTCTTT,CASSLEQGDTEAFF,TRBJ1-1,TRBV5-1,.,TRBD1
TGTGCCAGCAGTCCCGTAGCGGGGGGGCAGTACAATGAGCAGTTCTTC,CASSPVAGGQYNEQFF,TRBJ2-1,TRBV12-3/TRBV12-4,.,TRBD2
TGTGCCAGCAGCTTAGTTGGGGGGGCCAATGAGCAGTTCTTC,CASSLVGGANEQFF,TRBJ2-1,TRBV7-2,many,.
TGCGCCAGCAGCCCCCCCGGGCGCAATCAAGAGACCCAGTACTTC,CASSPPGRNQETQYF,TRBJ2-5,TRBV5-1,.,.
TGCGCCAGCAGCTTACTAGCGGGGGACTCAGATACGCAGTATTTT,CASSLLAGDSDTQYF,TRBJ2-3,TRBV5-1,.,TRBD2
TGTGCTAGTGGTTTAGAGATAGGACGCTATGGCTACACCTTC,CASGLEIGRYGYTF,TRBJ1-2,TRBV12-5,few,.
TGCAGTGCCCACGTTCCGGACACAGATACGCAGTATTTT,CSAHVPDTDTQYF,TRBJ2-3,TRBV20-1,few,.
TGTGCCAGCAGCTGGCGCGGAAATAGGGGGGGGTCCTACAATGAGCAGTTCTTC,CASSWRGNRGGSYNEQFF,TRBJ2-1,TRBV11-2,.,.
TGCGCCAGCAGCGAACCGACAGGGGGCTACTACGAGCAGTACTTC,CASSEPTGGYYEQYF,TRBJ2-7,TRBV4-1,many,TRBD1
TGCAGTGCTAGCATCGGACAACATGGCTACACCTTC,CSASIGQHGYTF,TRBJ1-2,TRBV20-1,.,.
TGCGCCAGCAGCCAAAGATTATGGAGACTGTCCCTCAACGAGCAGTACTTC,CASSQRLWRLSLNEQYF,TRBJ2-7,TRBV4-1,.,.
TGCGCCAGCAGCCGGAGCATGGGGGCGCCTAGTCCCTACAATGAGCAGTTCTTC,CASSRSMGAPSPYNEQFF,TRBJ2-1,TRBV4-1,.,.
TGTGCCAGCAGCCCCGTTATAGCGGGGGGCATCACAGATACGCAGTATTTT,CASSPVIAGGITDTQYF,TRBJ2-3,TRBV6-1,.,TRBD2
TGCGCCAGCAGCCAAGAACTGCCCGGCCTTCTCTCTGGGGCCAACGTCCTGACTTTC,CASSQELPGLLSGANVLTF,TRBJ2-6,TRBV4-1,.,.
TGCGCCAGCAGCACCCGGGACAGCGGCACAGATACGCAGTATTTT,CASSTRDSGTDTQYF,TRBJ2-3,TRBV5-1,.,TRBD1
TGTGCCAGCAGCTCGTATATAGCAGACCATGGCTACACCTTC,CASSSYIADHGYTF,TRBJ1-2,TRBV11-1,.,.